Presented here are 21 T cell receptor beta chains from one specimen sequenced in a study of long-term antiretroviral therapy in people with HIV (dated 2022 in TCRdb). Sequencing of the TRB variable region was done with the immunoSEQ hsTCRB v3.0 assay at survey level resolution. This is the immuneACCESS table as TCRdb keeps it, with only in-frame sequences that have V and J called. A part of the clones is gone; compared with another copy, unresolved V genes explain less than half, and the rest is unexplained. The sample data list about 28,000 clones, and over 80% of these were observed just once. Of the sample, 9.9% is held by the ten largest clones. Sequenced material: unsorted PBMCs, taken 2.7 to 2.8 years after starting antiretroviral therapy. Receptors originate from a young man with HIV.

J is TRBJ2-1 and V is TRBV27, with 11 bases identical to TRBD1. Germline CDR1 is MNHEY and CDR2 is SMNVEV (reference sequence). This CDR3 region has 15 residues. Losses at the gene ends were 3 bases for V and 3 bases for J; bases not matched to a gene: 1. The CDR3 nucleotides are TGTGCCAGCAGTTTGGGGACAGGGGGCTACAATGAGCAGTTCTTC. Its protein is CASSLGTGGYNEQFF.

V and J are TRBV27 and TRBJ2-1, with a possible D match to TRBD2 (5 bases). Trimming cost V 4 bases and J 3 bases, with 7 bases left between them. CDR3 length equals 13 residues. Germline V gives CDR1 MNHEY, CDR2 SMNVEV (reference sequence). CDR3 DNA: TGTGCCAGCAGTTCGGACTTCTACAATGAGCAGTTCTTC. It translates to CASSSDFYNEQFF.

This chain joins TRBV18 and TRBJ2-5; D might be TRBD1 or TRBD2, each matching 7 bases. With 3 bases removed from V and 5 bases from J, the gap between germline ends came to 19 bases. Germline-derived CDR1 and CDR2 are KGHSH and LQKENI. CDR3 length: 16 amino acids. The CDR3: CASSPGEGAVLETQYF. The CDR3 coding sequence is TGTGCCAGCTCACCGGGGGAGGGGGCCGTTTTGGAGACCCAGTACTTC.

The gene calls are TRBV5-1 and TRBJ1-1; D gene uncertain. The V gene's germline CDR1 is SGHRS and CDR2 YFSETQ. This CDR3 has 13 amino acids. Trimming removed 3 bases at V and 6 bases at J, with 12 bases between. The chain's CDR3 is CASSSKADSEAFF. The CDR3 DNA is TGCGCCAGCAGCTCGAAAGCGGACTCTGAAGCTTTCTTT.

This chain joins TRBV7-9 and TRBJ1-5; no clear D gene. The V end lost 2 bases, the J end lost 5 bases, and 16 bases lay between the germline ends. The CDR3 loop spans 16 amino acids. Germline CDR1 is SEHNR and CDR2 is FQNEAQ (reference sequence). CDR3 loop: CASSLWAGPGDQPQHF. In DNA form, the CDR3 reads TGTGCCAGCAGCTTATGGGCAGGCCCGGGTGATCAGCCCCAGCATTTT.

V and J are TRBV18 and TRBJ2-2, with D uncertain. V lost 0 bases to trimming and J lost 6 bases, with 8 bases between them. The CDR3 has 14 amino acids. Germline CDR1 reads KGHSH; CDR2 reads LQKENI. For the CDR3, the DNA is TGTGCCAGCTCACCACCCCTCCGGGCCGGGGAGCTGTTTTTT. It codes for CASSPPLRAGELFF. Looking up the rest from reference TRBV18 and TRBJ2-2 gives the full variable domain: NAGVMQNPRHLVRRRGQEARLRCSPMKGHSHVYWYRQLPEEGLKFMVYLQKENIIDESGMPKERFSAEFPKEGPSILRIQQVVRGDSAAYFCASSPPLRAGELFFGEGSRLTVL.

The chain uses TRBV29-1 and TRBJ2-1, with D possibly matching TRBD2 (7 bases). Germline-derived CDR1 and CDR2 are SQVTM and ANQGSEA. This CDR3 has 16 residues. V was shortened by 1 base and J by 4 bases, with 17 bases between the two germline ends. Here the CDR3 DNA reads TGCAGCGTTGAAGGGGGGGGCACAGGGTCTTACAATGAGCAGTTCTTC. Translating it yields CSVEGGGTGSYNEQFF.

This clone appeared a few times. The chain is built from TRBV11-2 and TRBJ1-1, with D tentatively TRBD1 (6 bases). In germline, CDR1 is SGHAT, CDR2 FQNNGV. Trimming shortened V by 3 bases and J by 4 bases, and 15 bases separated the two germline ends. CDR3 size: 15 residues. The DNA for the CDR3 is TGTGCCAGCAGCTTCACTCAGGGGAGCGGCACTGAAGCTTTCTTT. Translating it yields CASSFTQGSGTEAFF.

This sequence joins TRBV11-2 and TRBJ1-1, with D maybe TRBD1 (5 bases). This CDR3 has 14 residues. With 6 bases removed from V and 4 bases from J, the gap between germline ends came to 15 bases. From germline, CDR1 is SGHAT and CDR2 FQNNGV. The CDR3 region is CASRDGMTATEAFF. DNA for the CDR3: TGTGCCAGCAGGGACGGTATGACAGCCACTGAAGCTTTCTTT. Full variable domain (missing parts from reference TRBV11-2 and TRBJ1-1): EAGVAQSPRYKIIEKRQSVAFWCNPISGHATLYWYQQILGQGPKLLIQFQNNGVVDDSQLPKDRFSAERLKGVDSTLKIQPAKLEDSAVYLCASRDGMTATEAFFGQGTRLTVV.

The V call is TRBV4-3, the J call TRBJ2-7, with D possibly TRBD2 on 6 matching bases. V was cut by 1 base and J by 6 bases, with 16 bases left in between. The V gene's germline CDR1 is LGHNA and CDR2 YSLEER. The CDR3 runs 15 residues. CDR3 DNA: TGCGCCAGCAGCCAAGCCCTAGCGCTCCACGGCGAGCAGTACTTC. Its translation is CASSQALALHGEQYF.

J is TRBJ2-5 and V is TRBV7-9, with 9 bases matching TRBD1. Germline assignment: CDR1 SEHNR and CDR2 FQNEAQ (reference sequence). With V trimmed by 5 bases and J by 8 bases, 12 bases remained unmatched. This CDR3 is built from 15 residues. The CDR3 nucleotides are TGTGCCAGCAGCGCTCAGGGAGAACAGGGGGCTACCCAGTACTTC. Protein product: CASSAQGEQGATQYF. The full variable domain, completed using reference TRBV7-9 and TRBJ2-5, is DTGVSQNPRHKITKRGQNVTFRCDPISEHNRLYWYRQTLGQGPEFLTYFQNEAQLEKSRLLSDRFSAERPKGSFSTLEIQRTEQGDSAMYLCASSAQGEQGATQYFGPGTRLLVL.

This clone is categorized as medium-sized. V usage is TRBV9 and J usage is TRBJ2-5, with D perhaps given as TRBD1 or TRBD2 (5 bases each). The CDR3 contains 14 residues. V lost 4 bases, J lost 5 bases, and 15 bases lay in between. Germline CDR1 is SGDLS and CDR2 is YYNGEE. CDR3 DNA: TGTGCCAGCAGCAGGGACGCGTGGGCGGAGACCCAGTACTTC. Its translation is CASSRDAWAETQYF. Together with reference TRBV9 and TRBJ2-5, the CDR3 gives the full variable domain: DSGVTQTPKHLITATGQRVTLRCSPRSGDLSVYWYQQSLDQGLQFLIQYYNGEERAKGNILERFSAQQFPDLHSELNLSSLELGDSALYFCASSRDAWAETQYFGPGTRLLVL.

The chain recombines TRBV28 with TRBJ2-1; unclear D gene. The CDR3 spans 12 residues. Germline V gene lookup returns CDR1 MDHEN and CDR2 SYDVKM. The V end lost 4 bases, the J end lost 7 bases, and 8 bases lay between the germline ends. DNA of the CDR3: TGTGCCAGCAGTTCAACCAGGAATGAGCAGTTCTTC. As protein: CASSSTRNEQFF.

This sequence joins TRBV7-9 and TRBJ2-7; possibly TRBD1 or TRBD2 for D (6 bases each). The V gene lost 5 bases and the J gene lost 5 bases, with 22 bases spanning the gap. The CDR3 runs to 16 residues. The germline CDR1 and CDR2 sequences are SEHNR and FQNEAQ (reference sequence). The CDR3 loop reads CASSPGGRARVNEQYF. The CDR3 region has the DNA TGTGCCAGCAGCCCCGGGGGCAGGGCCCGTGTGAACGAGCAGTACTTC. Filled out from reference TRBV7-9 and TRBJ2-7, the complete variable domain reads DTGVSQNPRHKITKRGQNVTFRCDPISEHNRLYWYRQTLGQGPEFLTYFQNEAQLEKSRLLSDRFSAERPKGSFSTLEIQRTEQGDSAMYLCASSPGGRARVNEQYFGPGTRLTVT.

This clone was seen a few times. The chain carries TRBV5-4 and TRBJ2-3; D unclear. The CDR3 is 14 amino acids. Trimming cost V 0 bases and J 2 bases, with 7 bases left between them. Germline values: CDR1 SGHNT, CDR2 YYREEE (reference sequence). CDR3 sequence (DNA): TGTGCCAGCAGCTTGGGGAGCCTCACAGATACGCAGTATTTT. Amino acids: CASSLGSLTDTQYF.

This chain joins TRBV13 and TRBJ2-7; 7 bases are shared with TRBD2. This CDR3 contains 14 residues. Per germline, CDR1 PRHDT and CDR2 FYEKMQ (reference sequence). J was trimmed by 12 bases and V by 1 base; bases with no gene match: 12. The CDR3: CASSLVSREGIVYF. CDR3 nucleotide sequence: TGTGCCAGCAGCTTAGTCTCGAGGGAGGGCATTGTGTACTTC.

This chain links TRBV10-3 with TRBJ1-2; no clear D gene. The CDR3 totals 11 residues. V was clipped by 2 bases and J by 8 bases, with 6 bases between them. Looked up from germline, CDR1 is ENHRY and CDR2 is SYGVKD. The CDR3 region has the DNA TGTGCCATCAGTGAGGCTTCGGGCTACACCTTC. It specifies CAISEASGYTF.

This clone was seen only once. V and J are TRBV9 and TRBJ2-1; 10 nucleotides align to TRBD2. The germline CDR1 and CDR2 sequences are SGDLS and YYNGEE. The V and J ends lost 0 bases and 7 bases, in that order; junction bases with no gene match: 4. This CDR3 has 15 amino acids. In DNA, the CDR3 is TGTGCCAGCAGCGTAGCAGCGGGGGGGCGAAATGAGCAGTTCTTC. Translated: CASSVAAGGRNEQFF.

The genes are TRBV30 and TRBJ1-6; D not resolved. The V gene's germline CDR1 is GTSNPN and CDR2 SVGIG (reference sequence). This CDR3 has 13 amino acids. V was shortened by 5 bases and J by 8 bases, with 13 bases between the two germline ends. For the CDR3, the DNA is TGTGCCTGGGAGAGTAAGGGAGATTCACCCCTCCACTTT. This codes for CAWESKGDSPLHF.

The chain couples TRBV7-9 to TRBJ1-4, with unresolved D. Germline V gives CDR1 SEHNR, CDR2 FQNEAQ (reference sequence). The V end lost 1 base, the J end lost 5 bases, and 8 bases lay between the germline ends. The CDR3 totals 14 residues. DNA for the CDR3: TGTGCCAGCAGCTTAGAACAGTTAAATGAAAAACTGTTTTTT. Protein: CASSLEQLNEKLFF.

This clone was seen a handful of times. The rearrangement links TRBV9 to TRBJ1-2; D is ambiguous. Germline CDR1 reads SGDLS; CDR2 reads YYNGEE. The CDR3 is made up of 16 amino acids. Trimming removed 3 bases at V and 5 bases at J, with 20 bases between. CDR3 nucleotide sequence: TGTGCCAGCAGCGCGAGAAGAGAGGGAAATGTGTATGGCTACACCTTC. It yields the protein CASSARREGNVYGYTF.